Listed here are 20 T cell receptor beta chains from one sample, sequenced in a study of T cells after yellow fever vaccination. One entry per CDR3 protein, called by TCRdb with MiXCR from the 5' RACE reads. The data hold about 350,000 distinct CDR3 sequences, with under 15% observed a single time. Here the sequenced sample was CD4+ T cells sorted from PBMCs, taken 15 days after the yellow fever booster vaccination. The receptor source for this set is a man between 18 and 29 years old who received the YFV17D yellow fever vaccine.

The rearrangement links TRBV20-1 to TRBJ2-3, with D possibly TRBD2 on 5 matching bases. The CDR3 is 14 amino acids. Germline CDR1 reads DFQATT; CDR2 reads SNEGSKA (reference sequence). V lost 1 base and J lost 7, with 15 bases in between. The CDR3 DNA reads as TGCAGTGCTAGAGTACCCCTGAGGGCCAATACGCAGTATTTT. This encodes CSARVPLRANTQYF.

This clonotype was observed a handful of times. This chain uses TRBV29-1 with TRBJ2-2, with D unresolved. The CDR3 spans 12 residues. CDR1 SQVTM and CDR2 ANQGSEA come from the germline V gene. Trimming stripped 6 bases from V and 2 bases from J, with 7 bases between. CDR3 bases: TGCAGCGTCGATGAAAACACCGGGGAGCTGTTTTTT. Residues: CSVDENTGELFF.

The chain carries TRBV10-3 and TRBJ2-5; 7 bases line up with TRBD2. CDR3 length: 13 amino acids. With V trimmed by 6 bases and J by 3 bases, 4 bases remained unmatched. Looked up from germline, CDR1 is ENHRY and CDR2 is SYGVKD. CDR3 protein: CAIRWEGKETQYF. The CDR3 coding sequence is TGTGCCATCAGATGGGAGGGAAAAGAGACCCAGTACTTC.

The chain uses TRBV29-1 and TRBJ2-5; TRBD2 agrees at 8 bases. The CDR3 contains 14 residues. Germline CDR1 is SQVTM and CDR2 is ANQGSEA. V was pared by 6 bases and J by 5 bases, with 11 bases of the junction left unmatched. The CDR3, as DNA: TGCAGCGTCGGGAGGGGAAGTGTTGGGGAGACCCAGTACTTC. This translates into CSVGRGSVGETQYF.

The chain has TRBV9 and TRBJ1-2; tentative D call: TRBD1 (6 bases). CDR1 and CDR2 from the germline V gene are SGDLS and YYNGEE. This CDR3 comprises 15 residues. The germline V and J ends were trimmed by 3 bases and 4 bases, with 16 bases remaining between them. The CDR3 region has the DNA TGTGCCAGCAGCGGGCCCGGCGGCAGGGGCTATGGCTACACCTTC. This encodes CASSGPGGRGYGYTF.

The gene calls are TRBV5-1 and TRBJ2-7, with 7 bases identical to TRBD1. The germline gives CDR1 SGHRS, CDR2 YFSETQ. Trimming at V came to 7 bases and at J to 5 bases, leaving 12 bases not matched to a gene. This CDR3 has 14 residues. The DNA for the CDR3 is TGCGCCAGCGATCTAGGGGGCGGTGAGAACGAGCAGTACTTC. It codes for CASDLGGGENEQYF. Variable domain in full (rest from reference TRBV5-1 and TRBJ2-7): KAGVTQTPRYLIKTRGQQVTLSCSPISGHRSVSWYQQTPGQGLQFLFEYFSETQRNKGNFPGRFSGRQFSNSRSEMNVSTLELGDSALYLCASDLGGGENEQYFGPGTRLTVT.

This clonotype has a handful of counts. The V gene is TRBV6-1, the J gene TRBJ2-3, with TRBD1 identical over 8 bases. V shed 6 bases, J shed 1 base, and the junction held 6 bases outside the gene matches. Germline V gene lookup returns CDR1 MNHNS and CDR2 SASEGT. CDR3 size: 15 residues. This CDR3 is CASSQDRVGTDTQYF. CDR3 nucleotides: TGTGCCAGCAGCCAGGACAGGGTGGGCACAGATACGCAGTATTTT.

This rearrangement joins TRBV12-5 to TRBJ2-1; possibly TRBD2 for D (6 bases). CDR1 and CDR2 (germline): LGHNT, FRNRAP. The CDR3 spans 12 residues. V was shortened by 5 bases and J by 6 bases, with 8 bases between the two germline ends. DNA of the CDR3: TGTGCTAGTGGTCTGACTAGCAATGAGCAGTTCTTC. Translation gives CASGLTSNEQFF.

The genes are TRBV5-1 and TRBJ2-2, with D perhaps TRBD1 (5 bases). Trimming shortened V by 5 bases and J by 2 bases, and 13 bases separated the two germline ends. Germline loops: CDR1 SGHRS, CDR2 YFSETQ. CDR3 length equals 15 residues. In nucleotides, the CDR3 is TGCGCCAGCAGTATCGCTCAGGGAAACACCGGGGAGCTGTTTTTT. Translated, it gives CASSIAQGNTGELFF.

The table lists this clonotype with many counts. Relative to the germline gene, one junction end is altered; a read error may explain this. The CDR3 DNA sequence: TGTGCCAGCATCTTAGGCGGCTACTCCCCCGACTACACCTTC. This gives the protein CASILGGYSPDYTF. The J gene is TRBJ1-2, the V gene TRBV7-4, with D uncertain. This CDR3 spans 14 amino acids. Germline CDR1 and CDR2: SGHVT and SQSDAQ.

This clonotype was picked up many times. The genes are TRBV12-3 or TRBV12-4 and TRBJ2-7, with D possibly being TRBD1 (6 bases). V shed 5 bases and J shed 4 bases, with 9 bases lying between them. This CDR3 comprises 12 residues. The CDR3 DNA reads TGTGCCAGCAGTCCCAGGGGTTACGAGCAGTACTTC. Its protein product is CASSPRGYEQYF.

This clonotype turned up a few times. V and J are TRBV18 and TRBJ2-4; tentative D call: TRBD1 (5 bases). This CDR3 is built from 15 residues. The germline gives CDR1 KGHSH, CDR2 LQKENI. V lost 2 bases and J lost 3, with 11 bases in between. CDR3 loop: CASSPVKGVKNIQYF. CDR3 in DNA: TGTGCCAGCTCACCAGTCAAAGGGGTCAAAAACATTCAGTACTTC.

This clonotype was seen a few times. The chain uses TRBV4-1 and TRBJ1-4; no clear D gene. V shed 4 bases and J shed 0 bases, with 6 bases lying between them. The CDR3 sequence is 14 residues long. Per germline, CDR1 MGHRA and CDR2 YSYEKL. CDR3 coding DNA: TGCGCCAGCAGCCTCTATGCAACTAATGAAAAACTGTTTTTT. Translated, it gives CASSLYATNEKLFF.

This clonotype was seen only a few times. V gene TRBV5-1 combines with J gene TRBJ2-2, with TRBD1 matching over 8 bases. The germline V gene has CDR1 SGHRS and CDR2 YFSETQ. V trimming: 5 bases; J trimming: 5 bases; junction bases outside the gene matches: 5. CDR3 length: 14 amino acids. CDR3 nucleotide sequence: TGCGCCAGCAGATTGACAGGGGAGACCGGGGAGCTGTTTTTT. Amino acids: CASRLTGETGELFF.

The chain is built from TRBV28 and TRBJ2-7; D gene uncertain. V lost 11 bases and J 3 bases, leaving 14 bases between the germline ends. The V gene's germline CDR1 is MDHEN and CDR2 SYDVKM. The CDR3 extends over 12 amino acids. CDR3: CASKQLNYEQYF. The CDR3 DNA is TGTGCCTCCAAACAGCTTAACTACGAGCAGTACTTC.

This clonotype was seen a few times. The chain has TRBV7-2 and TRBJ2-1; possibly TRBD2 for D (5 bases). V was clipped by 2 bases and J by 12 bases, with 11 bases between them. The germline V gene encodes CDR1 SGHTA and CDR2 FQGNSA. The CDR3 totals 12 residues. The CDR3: CASSLRTGVQFF. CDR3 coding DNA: TGTGCCAGCAGCTTAAGGACTGGGGTGCAGTTCTTC.

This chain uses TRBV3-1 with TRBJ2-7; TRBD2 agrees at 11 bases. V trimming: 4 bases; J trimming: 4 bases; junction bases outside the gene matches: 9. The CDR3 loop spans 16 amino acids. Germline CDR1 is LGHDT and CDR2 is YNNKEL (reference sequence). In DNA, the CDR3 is TGTGCCAGCAGCCCGAGAATAGCGGGGGGGCCTTACGAGCAGTACGTC. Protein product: CASSPRIAGGPYEQYV.

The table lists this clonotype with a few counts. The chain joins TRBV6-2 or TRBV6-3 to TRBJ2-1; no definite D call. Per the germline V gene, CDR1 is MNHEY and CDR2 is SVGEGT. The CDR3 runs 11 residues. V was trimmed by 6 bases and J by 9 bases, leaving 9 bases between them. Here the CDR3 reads CASRNSGEQFF. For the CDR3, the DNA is TGTGCCAGCAGAAACTCCGGTGAGCAGTTCTTC.

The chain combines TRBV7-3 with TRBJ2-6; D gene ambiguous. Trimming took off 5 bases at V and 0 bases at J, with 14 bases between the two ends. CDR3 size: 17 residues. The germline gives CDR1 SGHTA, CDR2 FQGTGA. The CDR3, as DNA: TGTGCCAGCAGCGGCAGGAACTTGAACTCTGGGGCCAACGTCCTGACTTTC. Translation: CASSGRNLNSGANVLTF.

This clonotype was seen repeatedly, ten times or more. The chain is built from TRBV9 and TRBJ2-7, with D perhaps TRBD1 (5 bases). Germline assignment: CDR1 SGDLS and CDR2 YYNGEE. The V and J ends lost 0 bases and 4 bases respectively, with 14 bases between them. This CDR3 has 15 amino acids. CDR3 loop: CASSVVARAPYEQYV. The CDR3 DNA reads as TGTGCCAGCAGCGTAGTGGCCAGGGCCCCTTACGAGCAGTACGTC.